This TCR beta chain emerged from a study of blood T cell repertoires in COVID-19. Overall study context: Sources were T cells, B-cell-depleted T cells, or PBMCs; the material itself was cDNA or gDNA.

Per the original data handling: Amplification with reference gene primers provided the estimates of nucleated cell counts. Repertoires were generated with immunoSEQ multiplex PCR, while TCRdb's copy carries only in-frame clones and drops some. Clone size and V and J calls were adopted from that table, with D and trimming inferred from the DNA. This table has about 160,000 clones, approximately 80% appearing once. This clone was detected only once. V lost 0 bases, J lost 1 base, and 11 bases stayed unmatched. The CDR3 covers 19 residues. V usage is TRBV23-1 and J usage is TRBJ2-3; 9 nucleotides agree with TRBD2. Being an ORF, TRBV23-1 has a function that is uncertain. The receptor comes from a woman in her 40s with COVID-19, enrolled during active disease. What was sequenced was peripheral blood. The DNA of the CDR3 is TGCGCCAGCAGTCAATCACTAGCGGGTCGTTATCTTGGCACAGATACGCAGTATTTT. It codes for CASSQSLAGRYLGTDTQYF.